The sequence of this TCR beta chain was determined in a study of CD8+CD57+ T cells in acquired aplastic anemia. Across the study: Each DNA sample taken from sorted CD4+ and CD8+ cells came to approximately 3.2 ug on average. An average of roughly 11 million reads for CD4+ cells was obtained from healthy donors. Notes on the study in general: With respect to CD8+ Simpson's diversity, patients and controls did not differ significantly. Common to patients and controls were around 30 CD8+ CDR3 sequences.

CDR3 length equals 16 residues. The ends were cut back, 4 bases at V and 7 bases at J, with 20 bases in the middle. Germline V gives CDR1 SGDLS, CDR2 YYNGEE. TCR beta VDJ combinations and CDR3 sequences were profiled from genomic DNA. Via MiXCR, TCRdb re-called the reads, giving one row per CDR3 protein. The table includes over 150,000 distinct CDR3 sequences, about 53% detected once. Comments on this clonotype: Its antigen is undetermined.

This sequence was found in a human donor in good health, serving as a control. What was sequenced was sorted CD4+, CD8+, or CD8+CD57+ T cells (not recorded which) from PBMCs. J is TRBJ1-4 and V is TRBV9; the D gene is possibly TRBD1 (5 bases). CDR3 region: CASSTRDGGQGEKLFF. In nucleotides, the CDR3 is TGTGCCAGCAGCACAAGGGACGGAGGGCAGGGTGAAAAACTGTTTTTT.